The T cell receptor beta chain under discussion was sequenced for a study of blood T cells in healthy people across ages. This CDR3 region has 22 residues. CDR1 SGHAT and CDR2 FQNNGV come from the germline V gene. The trim removed 5 bases at V and 0 bases at J, leaving 21 bases unmatched. Findings and limits, study-wide: It was not possible, with unsorted PBMCs, to conclusively compare naive and antigen-experienced cells. Unknown donor CMV status possibly confounded expanded clonotype changes.

Primers used in a second PCR of roughly 6 to 12 cycles were a sample-barcoded 5' primer and a J-beta primer mix. Each cDNA was tagged by a template-switch adaptor containing 12 random nucleotides. TCRdb processed the 5' RACE reads anew with MiXCR; each CDR3 protein has one entry. The sample contains about a million distinct CDR3 sequences, roughly two fifths of which appear only once. As concerns this clonotype: Its antigen is unknown.

This sequence joins TRBV11-2 and TRBJ2-3; TRBD2 aligns across 12 bases. The TCR sequence derives from a man younger than 35 in good health. Sequenced sample: blood. This CDR3 reads CASSRRPQTSGGHTPSTDTQYF. For the CDR3, the DNA is TGTGCCAGCAGCCGACGACCCCAGACTAGCGGGGGACATACACCTAGCACAGATACGCAGTATTTT.